This TCR beta chain was profiled in a study of radiotherapy plus CTLA-4 blockade in lung cancer. Study-level information: Objective responses were documented in 15% to 20% of patients, with disease control in 31%. Study-level results: Blood TCR clones of tumor origin expanded after radiotherapy plus ipilimumab.

The V segment lost 3 bases and the J segment 2 bases; nucleotides outside the gene matches: 8. The CDR3 sequence is 16 residues long. Per germline, CDR1 MDHEN and CDR2 SYDVKM. A remark on this clone: The target antigen is unknown.

In chemo-refractory metastatic non-small-cell lung cancer, patients got ipilimumab CTLA-4 blockade together with focal radiation. Libraries were prepared by immunoSEQ multiplex PCR; TCRdb keeps only in-frame clonotypes and omits some of them. The sample contains 70,000 to 90,000 clones, over 65% of which appear only once. The source material was peripheral blood, sampled from a patient treated with radiotherapy plus ipilimumab. This TCR derives from a human donor with non-small cell lung cancer who had a complete response to radiotherapy plus ipilimumab. The chain recombines TRBV28 with TRBJ2-7, with 9 bases matching TRBD2. CDR3: CASSLGKTSGPYEQYV. The CDR3 DNA sequence: TGTGCCAGCAGTTTGGGGAAGACTAGCGGACCCTACGAGCAGTACGTC.